The entry below describes one T cell receptor beta chain. Participants' own reports of clinical history determined their cohort assignment. This sample is part of a study of blood T cell repertoires in COVID-19. TCRdb keeps only in-frame clones here, not all; method: immunoSEQ multiplex PCR. The sample shows about 210,000 clones, 75% to 90% of them seen only once. The receptor was isolated from a woman in her twenties or thirties who had been exposed to COVID-19. Sequenced material: PBMCs or T cells enriched from blood (not recorded which).

CDR3 loop: CASSRTPPNEQFF. The CDR3 DNA reads as TGTGCCAGCAGTCGGACTCCCCCCAATGAGCAGTTCTTC. The chain recombines TRBV27 with TRBJ2-1; D is perhaps TRBD2 (5 bases). V was shortened by 5 bases and J by 6 bases, with 11 bases between the two germline ends. The CDR3 is 13 residues long. Germline CDR1 and CDR2: MNHEY and SMNVEV (reference sequence).